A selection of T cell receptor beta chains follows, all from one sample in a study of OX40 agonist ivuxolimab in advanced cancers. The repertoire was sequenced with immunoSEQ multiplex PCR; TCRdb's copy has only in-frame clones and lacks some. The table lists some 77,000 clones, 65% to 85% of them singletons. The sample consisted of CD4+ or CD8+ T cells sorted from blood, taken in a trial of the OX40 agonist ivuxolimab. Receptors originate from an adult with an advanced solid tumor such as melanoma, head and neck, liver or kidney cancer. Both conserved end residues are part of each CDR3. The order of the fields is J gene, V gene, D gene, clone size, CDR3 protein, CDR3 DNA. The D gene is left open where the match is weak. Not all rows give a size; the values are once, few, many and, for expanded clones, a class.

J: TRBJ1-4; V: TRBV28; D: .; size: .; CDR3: CASSFREGTLGEKLFF; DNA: TGTGCCAGCAGTTTCCGGGAAGGGACGCTCGGGGAAAAACTGTTTTTT
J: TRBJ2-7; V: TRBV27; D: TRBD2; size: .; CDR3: CASSLMSGTLYEQYF; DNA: TGTGCCAGCAGTTTAATGAGCGGGACCCTCTACGAGCAGTACTTC
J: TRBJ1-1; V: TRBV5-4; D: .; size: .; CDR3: CASSSTKDGNTEAFF; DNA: TGTGCCAGCAGCTCTACTAAAGACGGGAACACTGAAGCTTTCTTT
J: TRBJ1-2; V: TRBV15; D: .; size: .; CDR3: CATSPVAGGTYGYTF; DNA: TGTGCCACCAGCCCGGTCGCGGGGGGCACCTATGGCTACACCTTC
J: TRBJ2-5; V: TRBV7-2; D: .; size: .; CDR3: CASTTQGGLETQYF; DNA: TGTGCCAGCACCACCCAGGGGGGCCTGGAGACCCAGTACTTC
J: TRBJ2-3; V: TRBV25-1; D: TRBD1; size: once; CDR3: CASSGDGTGGRDTQYF; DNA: TGTGCCAGCAGTGGGGACGGGACAGGGGGCAGAGATACGCAGTATTTT
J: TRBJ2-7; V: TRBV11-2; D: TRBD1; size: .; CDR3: CASSGSGTGTYEQYF; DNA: TGTGCCAGCAGCGGATCCGGGACAGGGACCTACGAGCAGTACTTC
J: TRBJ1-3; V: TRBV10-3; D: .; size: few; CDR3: CAISEGQPRSGNTIYF; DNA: TGTGCCATCAGTGAGGGACAGCCACGCTCTGGAAACACCATATATTTT
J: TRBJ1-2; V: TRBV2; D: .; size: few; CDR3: CASTLAAANGYTF; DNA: TGTGCCAGCACCCTCGCGGCGGCAAATGGCTACACCTTC
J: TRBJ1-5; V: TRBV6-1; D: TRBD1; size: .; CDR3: CASGQGVNQPQHF; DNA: TGTGCCAGCGGACAGGGGGTCAATCAGCCCCAGCATTTT
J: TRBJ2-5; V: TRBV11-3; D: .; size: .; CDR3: CASTWGRHETQYF; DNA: TGTGCCAGCACATGGGGGCGGCATGAGACCCAGTACTTC
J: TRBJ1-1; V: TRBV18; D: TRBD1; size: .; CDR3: CASSPRDRGYRTEAFF; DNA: TGTGCCAGCTCACCTCGGGACAGGGGTTATAGGACTGAAGCTTTCTTT
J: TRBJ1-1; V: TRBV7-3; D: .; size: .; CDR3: CASSFSGETTEAFF; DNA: TGTGCCAGCAGCTTTTCAGGGGAGACCACTGAAGCTTTCTTT
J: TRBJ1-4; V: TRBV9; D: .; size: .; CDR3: CASSSYGAPNEKLFF; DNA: TGTGCCAGCAGCTCTTACGGTGCACCTAATGAAAAACTGTTTTTT
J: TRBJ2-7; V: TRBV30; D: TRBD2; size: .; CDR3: CAWTEGGKSSYEQYF; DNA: TGTGCCTGGACGGAGGGAGGGAAAAGCTCCTACGAGCAGTACTTC
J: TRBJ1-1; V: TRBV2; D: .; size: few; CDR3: CASSGQANTEAFF; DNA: TGTGCCAGCAGTGGACAGGCGAACACTGAAGCTTTCTTT
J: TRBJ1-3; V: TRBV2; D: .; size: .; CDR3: CASSEESGDTIYF; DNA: TGTGCCAGCAGTGAAGAGAGCGGGGACACCATATATTTT
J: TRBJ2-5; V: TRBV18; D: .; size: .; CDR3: CASSRLPGTETQYF; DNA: TGTGCCAGCTCACGTTTGCCAGGGACGGAGACCCAGTACTTC
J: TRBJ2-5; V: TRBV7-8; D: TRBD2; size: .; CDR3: CASSPRPSGQETQYF; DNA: TGTGCCAGCAGCCCGAGACCTAGCGGCCAAGAGACCCAGTACTTC
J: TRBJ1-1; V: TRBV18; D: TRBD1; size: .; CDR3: CASSPRGTVNTEAFF; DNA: TGTGCCAGCTCACCCCGCGGGACAGTGAACACTGAAGCTTTCTTT
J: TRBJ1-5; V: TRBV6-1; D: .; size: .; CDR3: CASSARDAVYSNQPQHF; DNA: TGTGCCAGCAGTGCCAGGGACGCAGTCTATAGCAATCAGCCCCAGCATTTT
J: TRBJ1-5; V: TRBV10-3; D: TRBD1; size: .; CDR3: CAISKQGDDQPQHF; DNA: TGTGCCATCAGTAAACAGGGGGACGATCAGCCCCAGCATTTT
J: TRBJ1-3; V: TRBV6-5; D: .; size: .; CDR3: CASKEDSLGGNTIYF; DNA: TGTGCCAGCAAAGAAGACTCATTGGGAGGAAACACCATATATTTT
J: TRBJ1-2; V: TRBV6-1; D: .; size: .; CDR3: CASVEQGRQGYTF; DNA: TGTGCCAGCGTGGAACAGGGTCGGCAAGGCTACACCTTC
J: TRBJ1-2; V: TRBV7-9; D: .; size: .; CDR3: CASSLGVSYGYTF; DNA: TGTGCCAGCAGCTTAGGGGTTAGCTATGGCTACACCTTC
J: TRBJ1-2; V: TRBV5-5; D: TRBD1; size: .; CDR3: CASSLQGSGDYGYTF; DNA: TGTGCCAGCAGCTTACAGGGGAGTGGCGACTATGGCTACACCTTC